These 26 T cell receptor beta chains originate from one sample sequenced in a study of shared clonotypes between healthy human individuals. Data came from immunoSEQ multiplex PCR; TCRdb stores just in-frame clones and leaves some out. The sample has 550,000 to 700,000 clones; 55% to 85% are singletons. Sequenced input: memory CD4+ T cells sorted from blood. Subset denoted: CD45RA-negative fraction. These receptors were taken from a woman in her thirties in good health.

This rearrangement joins TRBV10-3 to TRBJ2-3; no clear D. Trimming left V 2 bases short and J 4 bases short, with 10 bases between. This CDR3 spans 14 amino acids. Germline assignment: CDR1 ENHRY and CDR2 SYGVKD. CDR3 region: CAISEAPTADTQYF. CDR3 nucleotides: TGTGCCATCAGTGAGGCACCGACGGCAGATACGCAGTATTTT.

This clone was picked up a small number of times. This chain joins TRBV14 and TRBJ1-4; 7 positions agree with TRBD1. V shed 6 bases and J 11 bases; nucleotides not matched to a gene: 12. Germline V gives CDR1 SGHDN, CDR2 FVKESK. There are 14 residues in the CDR3. CDR3 protein: CASSSGTPRGKLFF. Written as DNA, the CDR3 is TGTGCCAGCAGTTCCGGGACACCCAGGGGGAAACTGTTTTTT.

This clone was counted many times. The genes are TRBV19 and TRBJ1-3, with D maybe TRBD1 (5 bases). Germline V gene data show CDR1 as LNHDA and CDR2 as SQIVND (reference sequence). The CDR3 has 15 residues. The V gene lost 6 bases and the J gene lost 0 bases, with 12 bases spanning the gap. The CDR3 DNA follows: TGTGCCAGTAGGAAGGACACAAGCTCTGGAAACACCATATATTTT. Translated: CASRKDTSSGNTIYF.

In this sample, this clone turned up a few times. This chain connects TRBV5-1 to TRBJ1-1; D gene uncertain. This CDR3 region has 13 residues. Germline V gene sequence: CDR1 SGHRS, CDR2 YFSETQ. V lost 0 bases to trimming and J lost 6 bases, with 9 bases between them. The CDR3 reads CASSLGSEAEAFF. DNA for the CDR3: TGCGCCAGCAGCTTGGGGTCAGAGGCTGAAGCTTTCTTT.

This chain joins TRBV11-2 and TRBJ2-2; D gene uncertain. The V and J ends lost 4 bases and 3 bases respectively, with 18 bases between them. Germline V CDR1 and CDR2: SGHAT, FQNNGV. This CDR3 is 17 amino acids long. CDR3 in DNA: TGTGCCAGCAGCTCCGCTTTCGGGCGGCGACACACCGGGGAGCTGTTTTTT. Translated, it gives CASSSAFGRRHTGELFF.

V gene TRBV7-2 combines with J gene TRBJ2-5; 8 nucleotides agree with TRBD2. This CDR3 comprises 14 residues. CDR1 is SGHTA and CDR2 is FQGNSA in the germline V gene. Trimming removed 0 bases from V and 3 bases from J; junction bases left unmatched: 0. CDR3 DNA sequence: TGTGCCAGCAGCTTAGCTAGCGGGAAAGAGACCCAGTACTTC. This sequence encodes CASSLASGKETQYF.

The CDR3 is CASSTGTGGPGELFF. The CDR3 DNA follows: TGCGCCAGCAGCACCGGGACAGGGGGTCCCGGGGAGCTGTTTTTT. The chain combines TRBV5-1 with TRBJ2-2; 11 bases align to TRBD1. Per germline, CDR1 SGHRS and CDR2 YFSETQ. There are 15 residues in the CDR3. With 4 bases clipped from V and 6 bases from J, the junction kept 5 bases outside the gene matches.

The J gene is TRBJ1-1, the V gene TRBV7-9; no clear D. CDR3 size: 13 residues. The germline V gene has CDR1 SEHNR and CDR2 FQNEAQ (reference sequence). Between the trimmed V and J ends, which lost 6 bases and 4 bases, there was a span of 12 bases. The CDR3 bases are TGTGCCAGCAGGTGGGCCGACGGCACTGAAGCTTTCTTT. It is translated as CASRWADGTEAFF.

This chain joins TRBV10-3 and TRBJ2-5, with 8 nucleotides matching TRBD1. This CDR3 is built from 13 residues. The V gene's germline CDR1 is ENHRY and CDR2 SYGVKD. V lost 10 bases, J lost 4 bases, and 8 bases stayed unmatched. CDR3 in amino acids: CATAGGEGETQYF. DNA for the CDR3: TGTGCCACCGCAGGGGGCGAGGGAGAGACCCAGTACTTC.

The chain is built from TRBV18 and TRBJ1-1; D remains ambiguous. This CDR3 comprises 14 residues. The germline CDR1 and CDR2 sequences are KGHSH and LQKENI. Trimming took off 5 bases at V and 3 bases at J, with 13 bases between the two ends. The CDR3 is CASSSTPEDTEAFF. The CDR3 coding sequence is TGTGCCAGCTCATCGACTCCGGAGGACACTGAAGCTTTCTTT.

CDR3 DNA: TGTGCCAGCAGTGACCTGGGTCAGGTTATGACTGAAGCTTTCTTT. Its translation: CASSDLGQVMTEAFF. The chain has TRBV2 and TRBJ1-1, with unresolved D. Deletions cut 3 bases from V and 5 bases from J, with 16 bases between. Germline V lookup: CDR1 SNHLY, CDR2 FYNNEI. This CDR3 comprises 15 residues.

The chain links TRBV7-7 to TRBJ2-1; 8 bases align to TRBD2. This CDR3 has 15 residues. Germline V gene data show CDR1 as SSHAT and CDR2 as FNYEAQ (reference sequence). The V segment lost 5 bases and the J segment 9 bases; nucleotides outside the gene matches: 12. CDR3 DNA: TGTGCCAGCAGCCAAGGAGGACTAGCATTCGGTGAGCAGTTCTTC. Its translation: CASSQGGLAFGEQFF.

In DNA form, the CDR3 reads TGTGCCAGCAGCTTCTTCCGGGACAGGGGCACCTACGAGCAGTACTTC. The encoded protein is CASSFFRDRGTYEQYF. The chain recombines TRBV13 with TRBJ2-7; 10 positions match TRBD1. Germline V gives CDR1 PRHDT, CDR2 FYEKMQ (reference sequence). J lost 2 bases, V lost 3 bases, and 7 bases had no gene match. This CDR3 is 16 amino acids long. The entire variable domain, with the rest obtained from reference TRBV13 and TRBJ2-7, is as follows: AAGVIQSPRHLIKEKRETATLKCYPIPRHDTVYWYQQGPGQDPQFLISFYEKMQSDKGSIPDRFSAQQFSDYHSELNMSSLELGDSALYFCASSFFRDRGTYEQYFGPGTRLTVT.

This clone was detected a few times. V and J are TRBV7-6 and TRBJ2-1, with 8 positions matching TRBD2. Trimming removed 5 bases from V and 9 bases from J; junction bases left unmatched: 12. The germline gives CDR1 SGHVS, CDR2 FNYEAQ. This CDR3 is built from 15 residues. The CDR3 DNA is TGTGCCAGCAGCACAGGCCGAAGCGGGACTAGTGAGCAGTTCTTC. This sequence encodes CASSTGRSGTSEQFF.

CDR3 nucleotide sequence: TGTGCCAGCAGCTTTCTGGACAGGACTGAAGCTTTCTTT. Amino acid sequence: CASSFLDRTEAFF. The gene calls are TRBV7-9 and TRBJ1-1; 7 nucleotides align to TRBD1. This CDR3 has 13 residues. With 3 bases clipped from V and 5 bases from J, the junction kept 3 bases outside the gene matches. CDR1 is SEHNR, CDR2 FQNEAQ, per germline (reference sequence).

This chain connects TRBV7-9 to TRBJ2-4; D gene uncertain. V was trimmed by 2 bases and J by 9 bases, leaving 11 bases between them. The CDR3 consists of 13 residues. Germline-derived CDR1 and CDR2 are SEHNR and FQNEAQ (reference sequence). DNA of the CDR3: TGTGCCAGCAGCTTACTACCAACGGGCATTCAGTACTTC. This encodes CASSLLPTGIQYF.

The chain joins TRBV6-1 to TRBJ1-1; D might be TRBD1 (5 bases). This CDR3 comprises 14 residues. Germline CDR1 and CDR2: MNHNS and SASEGT. Deletions cut 8 bases from V and 2 bases from J, with 15 bases between. This CDR3 reads CASAPGRSNTEAFF. In DNA, the CDR3 is TGTGCCAGCGCTCCGGGACGTAGCAACACTGAAGCTTTCTTT.

This clone was seen a handful of times. The chain recombines TRBV10-3 with TRBJ1-3, with unresolved D. CDR3 length: 14 amino acids. The germline CDR1 and CDR2 sequences are ENHRY and SYGVKD. V gave up 3 bases and J gave up 5 bases, with 11 bases separating them. CDR3 DNA sequence: TGTGCCATCAGTGAAAACACAAATCGAAACACCATATATTTT. Its protein product is CAISENTNRNTIYF.

The chain is built from TRBV10-3 and TRBJ2-1; 14 bases are a match to TRBD2. Germline V gene data show CDR1 as ENHRY and CDR2 as SYGVKD. The CDR3 has 15 amino acids. With V trimmed by 6 bases and J by 7 bases, 5 bases remained unmatched. The CDR3 spells CAISLGLAGGNEQFF. The DNA of the CDR3 is TGTGCCATCAGCCTAGGACTAGCGGGAGGTAATGAGCAGTTCTTC.

The chain carries TRBV5-1 and TRBJ2-1; D not certain. V lost 4 bases, J lost 2 bases, and 10 bases lay in between. Germline values: CDR1 SGHRS, CDR2 YFSETQ. The CDR3 spans 14 residues. As DNA, the CDR3 is TGCGCCAGCAGCGCAACCGAAACCTACAATGAGCAGTTCTTC. It is translated as CASSATETYNEQFF. Based on the CDR3 plus reference TRBV5-1 and TRBJ2-1, the full variable domain is KAGVTQTPRYLIKTRGQQVTLSCSPISGHRSVSWYQQTPGQGLQFLFEYFSETQRNKGNFPGRFSGRQFSNSRSEMNVSTLELGDSALYLCASSATETYNEQFFGPGTRLTVL.

This rearrangement joins TRBV5-1 to TRBJ1-3; perhaps TRBD1 as D (5 bases). This CDR3 comprises 17 residues. V was shortened by 4 bases and J by 2 bases, with 19 bases between the two germline ends. Germline CDR1 and CDR2: SGHRS and YFSETQ. The CDR3 loop reads CASSLLRSGTAGNTIYF. The CDR3 DNA sequence: TGCGCCAGCAGCCTCCTCAGATCGGGGACGGCTGGAAACACCATATATTTT. Looking up the rest from reference TRBV5-1 and TRBJ1-3 gives the full variable domain: KAGVTQTPRYLIKTRGQQVTLSCSPISGHRSVSWYQQTPGQGLQFLFEYFSETQRNKGNFPGRFSGRQFSNSRSEMNVSTLELGDSALYLCASSLLRSGTAGNTIYFGEGSWLTVV.

A word on this clone: Being one base from a much bigger clone, this may be a read error. The V and J genes are TRBV11-1 and TRBJ1-3; D is unresolved. The germline V and J ends were trimmed by 0 bases and 0 bases, with 3 bases remaining between them. Germline V gene lookup returns CDR1 SGHAT and CDR2 FQDESV (reference sequence). This CDR3 has 14 residues. The CDR3 DNA sequence: TGTGCCAGCAGCTTAGCTGCCTCTGGAAACACCATATATTTT. The encoded protein is CASSLAASGNTIYF.

The chain uses TRBV30 and TRBJ2-5; D is perhaps TRBD1 or TRBD2 (6 bases each). The germline V gene has CDR1 GTSNPN and CDR2 SVGIG (reference sequence). V was cut by 2 bases and J by 2 bases, with 15 bases left in between. The CDR3 is 15 amino acids. CDR3 DNA: TGTGCCTGGAGTCGACTGGAGGGGGGTCAAGAGACCCAGTACTTC. It is translated as CAWSRLEGGQETQYF.

This clone was observed a few times. The CDR3 is CASSALAATGELFF. CDR3 coding DNA: TGTGCCAGCAGTGCTCTAGCGGCAACCGGGGAGCTGTTTTTT. This chain connects TRBV2 to TRBJ2-2; 7 bases line up with TRBD2. CDR3 length: 14 amino acids. With V trimmed by 4 bases and J by 5 bases, 4 bases remained unmatched. The germline CDR1 and CDR2 sequences are SNHLY and FYNNEI. Using reference TRBV2 and TRBJ2-2 for the parts outside the CDR3, the full variable domain is EPEVTQTPSHQVTQMGQEVILRCVPISNHLYFYWYRQILGQKVEFLVSFYNNEISEKSEIFDDQFSVERPDGSNFTLKIRSTKLEDSAMYFCASSALAATGELFFGEGSRLTVL.

The CDR3 DNA sequence: TGTGCCTCTAGTCGGACTAGCGCCGAGGTGGGCGAGCAGTACTTC. Residues: CASSRTSAEVGEQYF. This chain uses TRBV27 with TRBJ2-7; 9 positions agree with TRBD2. The germline gives CDR1 MNHEY, CDR2 SMNVEV (reference sequence). There are 15 residues in the CDR3. V was clipped by 11 bases and J by 6 bases; unmatched bases: 17.

This clone was seen a handful of times. Other nucleotide sequences in the sample specify the same CDR3. The chain joins TRBV9 to TRBJ2-7; TRBD2 matches 9 bases. This CDR3 comprises 14 residues. Germline loops: CDR1 SGDLS, CDR2 YYNGEE. V lost 3 bases, J lost 4 bases, and 5 bases stayed unmatched. The CDR3 nucleotides are TGTGCCAGCAGCGCGGGACTAGCTGAGTACGAGCAGTACTTC. Its protein product is CASSAGLAEYEQYF.